The 9 T cell receptor beta chains given below trace back to one sample, sequenced in a study of T cells in Graves' hyperthyroidism and ophthalmopathy. RNA transcripts served as the template for amplifying TCR beta CDR3 regions. First-round RT-PCR targeting the TCR CDR3 was performed with the HTBI primer set. TCRdb processed the multiplex PCR reads anew with MiXCR; each CDR3 protein has one entry. The sample includes about 680,000 distinct CDR3 sequences, approximately 36% seen only once; the top ten take about a third. The sample comprised blood. The receptor source for this set is a middle-aged woman with Graves' hyperthyroidism.

Comment on this clonotype: A much larger clone sits a single nucleotide away, making a read error possible. The CDR3 end shows no conserved phenylalanine or tryptophan, and so a read error is likely. V and J are TRBV20-1 and TRBJ2-5; 9 bases are shared with TRBD1. Trimming at V came to 3 bases and at J to 0 bases, leaving 2 bases not matched to a gene. CDR3 length: 14 residues. CDR1 and CDR2 (germline): DFQATT, SNEGSKA (reference sequence). As DNA, the CDR3 is TGCAGTGCTAGGACAGGGGGAAACCAAGAGACCCAGTACCTC. Translating gives CSARTGGNQETQYL.

V usage is TRBV5-1 and J usage is TRBJ2-6; D is perhaps TRBD1 or TRBD2 (5 bases each). The length of the CDR3 is 17 residues. Trimming stripped 3 bases from V and 4 bases from J, with 17 bases between. The germline V gene has CDR1 SGHRS and CDR2 YFSETQ. CDR3 coding DNA: TGCGCCAGCAGCTCGGGACCTATTCCTAGCGGGGCCAACGTCCTGACTTTC. It yields the protein CASSSGPIPSGANVLTF.

The chain combines TRBV25-1 with TRBJ1-2; TRBD1 aligns across 7 bases. This CDR3 is 13 amino acids long. CDR1 MGHDK and CDR2 SYGVNS come from the germline V gene. This CDR3 is CARGEGANYGYTF. The CDR3 coding sequence is TGTGCTAGGGGTGAGGGGGCGAACTATGGCTACACCTTC.

Comments on this clonotype: A read error is possible here, since a much larger clone lies one base away. The V call is TRBV19, the J call TRBJ1-1; D is ambiguous. The CDR3 is made up of 12 amino acids. Per the germline V gene, CDR1 is LNHDA and CDR2 is SQIVND (reference sequence). Trimming took 10 bases from V and 7 from J, leaving 16 bases between them. CDR3 region: CATLGLGGEAFF. CDR3 in DNA: TGTGCCACCCTGGGCCTCGGTGGTGAAGCTTTCTTT.

This chain links TRBV7-9 with TRBJ2-7; D might be TRBD1 (5 bases). The CDR3 length is 12 residues. The germline V gene encodes CDR1 SEHNR and CDR2 FQNEAQ (reference sequence). V lost 5 bases, J lost 6 bases, and 11 bases lay in between. Written as DNA, the CDR3 is TGTGCCAGCAGCCCCAGGGCTGGCGAGCAGTACTTC. It is translated as CASSPRAGEQYF.

This clonotype was counted a few times. The gene calls are TRBV19 and TRBJ2-7, with 12 bases matching TRBD2. The CDR3 loop spans 16 amino acids. Losses at the gene ends were 4 bases for V and 7 bases for J; bases not matched to a gene: 11. Germline V gene sequence: CDR1 LNHDA, CDR2 SQIVND (reference sequence). The CDR3 spells CASSRDFGTSGPEQYF. In DNA, the CDR3 is TGTGCCAGTAGTAGGGATTTCGGGACTAGCGGGCCGGAGCAGTACTTC.

This clonotype turned up a few times. The V and J genes are TRBV7-6 and TRBJ1-5, with D uncertain. The CDR3 has 15 amino acids. Germline lookup yields CDR1 SGHVS and CDR2 FNYEAQ. V lost 5 bases to trimming and J lost 6 bases, with 17 bases between them. The CDR3 DNA is TGTGCCAGCAGCCCAGAGGGCCACGTCGGTCAGCCCCAGCATTTT. This codes for CASSPEGHVGQPQHF.

The chain couples TRBV20-1 to TRBJ2-5; D assignment may be TRBD1 or TRBD2 (5 bases each). Germline-derived CDR1 and CDR2 are DFQATT and SNEGSKA (reference sequence). V was clipped by 2 bases and J by 3 bases, with 10 bases between them. The length of the CDR3 is 13 residues. CDR3 protein: CSARPEGKETQYF. CDR3 coding DNA: TGCAGTGCTAGACCCGAGGGGAAAGAGACCCAGTACTTC.

Notes on this clonotype: Its ends do not fully match the called genes, so a read error is possible. The chain combines TRBV6-6 with TRBJ1-3; D is perhaps TRBD1 (6 bases). The CDR3 totals 14 residues. In germline, CDR1 is MNHNY, CDR2 SVGAGI (reference sequence). CDR3 amino acids: CAGRKGGSGNTIYF. The DNA for the CDR3 is TGTGCCGGCAGGAAAGGGGGCTCTGGAAACACCATATATTTT.